Listed here is a single T cell receptor (beta chain). Its antigen is still unknown. The record originates from a study of post-analysis software for immune sequencing data. Study results and caveats: The five TRBV segments detected at higher frequency in patients than in controls included TRBV5-6, TRBV5-1 and TRBV20-1.

The CDR3 is 17 amino acids. V trimming: 3 bases; J trimming: 4 bases; junction bases outside the gene matches: 12. Germline CDR1 is SGHKS and CDR2 is YYEKEE (reference sequence). Unique molecular identifiers tagged the TCR beta cDNA libraries. A single record per CDR3 protein comes from TCRdb applying MiXCR to the PCR reads. The data show about 820,000 distinct CDR3 sequences, with roughly half seen just once and roughly 4.4% held by the top ten. The clonotype originates from a girl under 18 with multiple sclerosis. The sequenced material came from blood. This chain connects TRBV5-5 to TRBJ2-2, with 7 bases matching TRBD1. CDR3 in DNA: TGTGCCAGCAGCTATTATAGGTCGGCAGGGGGCACCGGGGAGCTGTTTTTT. It is translated as CASSYYRSAGGTGELFF.